What follows is one T cell receptor beta chain and its context. Antigen specificity is unknown. Using immunoSEQ multiplex PCR, the repertoire was profiled, and TCRdb retains in-frame clones only, with some absent. The data show 45,000 to 55,000 clones, approximately 80% seen once. This sample was included in a study of T cells in localized non-small cell lung cancer. Study observations and caveats: Uninvolved adjacent lung had higher T cell clonality than tumor and all other tissues. In adjacent lung appeared a median around 62 of the top 100 tumor clones. Higher adjacent-lung clonality was associated with shorter survival. Heterogeneity is still possible, as just one tumor region was sequenced.

Between the trimmed V and J ends, which lost 0 bases and 4 bases, there was a span of 11 bases. CDR3 length: 15 residues. CDR1 is SGDLS, CDR2 YYNGEE, per germline. The source material was peripheral blood, sampled before any cancer treatment. The chain has TRBV9 and TRBJ1-3, with D tentatively TRBD1 (5 bases). The origin of this receptor is a man aged 40 to 70 with stage I squamous cell lung carcinoma. The CDR3 nucleotides read TGTGCCAGCAGCGTAGGAGGGGTAGCGGGAAACACCATATATTTT. Translated: CASSVGGVAGNTIYF.